This TCR beta chain was recorded in a study of T cells in women clearing cervical HPV infection. Whole-study context: Control women cleared a single incident HPV16 infection within 12 months. Case blood was drawn a median approximately five months after lesion detection.

About this clone: The antigen is unknown.

The data were produced by immunoSEQ multiplex PCR, yet TCRdb's version contains in-frame clones alone and is incomplete. The sample features tens of thousands of clones, with more than 8% in its top ten. General observations from the study: Effector/memory and HPV-specific T cells were not isolated, and association timing is unknown. Richness plus V gene abundances separated cases from controls with AUC 0.7 to 0.9.

The sequence came from a woman aged 18 to 75 with a cervical HPV16 infection that either progressed to CIN3+ or cleared (not recorded which). The sample taken for sequencing was blood buffy coat.

The DNA read from the CDR3 is TGTGCCAGCAGCTCAACTCTAAACACCGGGGAG. It is translated as CASSSTLNTGE. From start to end, the CDR3 is CASSSTLNTGELFF. The J gene is TRBJ2-2, the V gene TRBV7-3; D gene uncertain. Read sequence stops 3 residues before the CDR3 end, and the germline J gene provides the missing end. This CDR3 is 14 amino acids long. Trimming removed 4 bases at V and 2 bases at J, with 8 bases between. Germline CDR1 and CDR2: SGHTA and FQGTGA.